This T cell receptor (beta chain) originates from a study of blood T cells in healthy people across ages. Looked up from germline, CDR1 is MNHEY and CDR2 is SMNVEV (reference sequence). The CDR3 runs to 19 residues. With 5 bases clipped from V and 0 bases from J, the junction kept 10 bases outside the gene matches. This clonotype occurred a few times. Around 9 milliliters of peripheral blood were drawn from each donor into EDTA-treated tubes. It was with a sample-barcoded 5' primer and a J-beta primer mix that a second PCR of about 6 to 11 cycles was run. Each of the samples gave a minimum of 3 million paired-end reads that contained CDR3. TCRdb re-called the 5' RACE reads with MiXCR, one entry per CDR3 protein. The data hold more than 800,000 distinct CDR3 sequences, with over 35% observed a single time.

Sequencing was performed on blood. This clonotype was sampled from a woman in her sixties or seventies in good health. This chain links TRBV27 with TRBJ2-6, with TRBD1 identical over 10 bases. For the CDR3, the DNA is TGTGCCAGCAGTCCCGAGGGACAGGGGAGGTACTCTGGGGCCAACGTCCTGACTTTC. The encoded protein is CASSPEGQGRYSGANVLTF.